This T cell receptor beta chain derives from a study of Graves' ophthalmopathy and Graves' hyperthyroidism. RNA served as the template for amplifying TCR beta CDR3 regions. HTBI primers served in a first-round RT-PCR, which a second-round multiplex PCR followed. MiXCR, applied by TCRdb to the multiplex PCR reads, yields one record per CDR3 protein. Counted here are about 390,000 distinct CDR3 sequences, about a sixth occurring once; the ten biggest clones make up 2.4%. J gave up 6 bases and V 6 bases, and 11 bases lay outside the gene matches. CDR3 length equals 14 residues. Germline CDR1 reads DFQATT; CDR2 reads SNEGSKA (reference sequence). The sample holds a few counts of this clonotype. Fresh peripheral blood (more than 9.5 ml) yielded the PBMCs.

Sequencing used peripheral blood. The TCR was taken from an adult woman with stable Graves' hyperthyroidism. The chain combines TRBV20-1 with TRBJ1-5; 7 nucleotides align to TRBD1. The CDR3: CSATDRKSPQPQHF. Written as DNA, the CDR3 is TGCAGTGCCACGGACAGGAAGTCTCCTCAGCCCCAGCATTTT.